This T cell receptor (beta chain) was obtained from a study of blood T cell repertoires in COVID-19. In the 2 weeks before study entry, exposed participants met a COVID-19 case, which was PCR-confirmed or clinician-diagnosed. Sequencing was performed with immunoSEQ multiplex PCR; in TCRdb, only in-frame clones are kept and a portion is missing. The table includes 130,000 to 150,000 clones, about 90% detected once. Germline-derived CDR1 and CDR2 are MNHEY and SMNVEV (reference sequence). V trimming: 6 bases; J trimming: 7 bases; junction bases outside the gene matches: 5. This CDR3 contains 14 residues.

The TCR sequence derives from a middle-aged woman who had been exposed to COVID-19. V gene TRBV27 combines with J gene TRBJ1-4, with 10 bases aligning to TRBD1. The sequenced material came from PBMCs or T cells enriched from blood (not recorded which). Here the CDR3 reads CASSRDRGLEKLFF. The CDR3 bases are TGTGCCAGCAGCCGTGACAGGGGGCTTGAAAAACTGTTTTTT.